The next 5 T cell receptor beta chains were all read from a single sample in a study of shared clonotypes between healthy human individuals. This table comes from immunoSEQ multiplex PCR, and its TCRdb copy is limited to in-frame clones, with some not included. Of hundreds of thousands of clones in the sample, over 95% are singletons; the top ten hold around 0.097%. The naive CD8 subset, CD45RO-negative cells positively selected for CCR7, excluded terminally differentiated effector memory CD45RA+ cells. The sequenced sample was naive CD8+ T cells sorted from blood. These receptors all come from a young woman in good health.

Only one count was recorded for this clone. This sample also contains other DNA sequences that code for the same CDR3. The chain's CDR3 is CASSFWGDTQYF. The CDR3, as DNA: TGTGCCAGCAGCTTCTGGGGAGATACGCAGTATTTT. This chain connects TRBV5-6 to TRBJ2-3; D remains ambiguous. Deletions cut 2 bases from V and 5 bases from J, with 6 bases between. CDR1 and CDR2 from the germline V gene are SGHDT and YYEEEE. The CDR3 spans 12 residues. The full variable domain, rest sourced from reference TRBV5-6 and TRBJ2-3, is DAGVTQSPTHLIKTRGQQVTLRCSPKSGHDTVSWYQQALGQGPQFIFQYYEEEERQRGNFPDRFSGHQFPNYSSELNVNALLLGDSALYLCASSFWGDTQYFGPGTRLTVL.

V is TRBV7-8 and J is TRBJ2-7; 10 bases line up with TRBD2. The CDR3 is made up of 16 amino acids. CDR1 is SGHVS, CDR2 FQNEAQ, per germline. The trim removed 4 bases at V and 5 bases at J, leaving 11 bases unmatched. The CDR3 region has the DNA TGTGCCAGCAGCTCCTGGGATACTAGCGGGATAAACGAGCAGTACTTC. This sequence encodes CASSSWDTSGINEQYF.

The V gene is TRBV5-8, the J gene TRBJ2-5; D might be TRBD1 or TRBD2, each matching 5 bases. The CDR3 extends over 16 amino acids. Germline values: CDR1 SGHTS, CDR2 YDEGEE. V lost 6 bases, J lost 1 base, and 19 bases lay in between. CDR3 DNA sequence: TGTGCCAGCACCAGCGGTGGGACCCCGCTCCAAGAGACCCAGTACTTC. Residues: CASTSGGTPLQETQYF.

This chain uses TRBV7-9 with TRBJ2-7, with 7 positions matching TRBD1. Trimming took 4 bases from V and 1 from J; bases not matched to a gene: 4. This CDR3 has 14 amino acids. In germline, CDR1 is SEHNR, CDR2 FQNEAQ (reference sequence). This chain's CDR3 is CASSSPGQSYEQYF. The CDR3 DNA sequence: TGTGCCAGCAGCTCCCCGGGACAGTCCTACGAGCAGTACTTC.

V gene TRBV29-1 combines with J gene TRBJ1-4, with D tentatively TRBD1 (5 bases). Looked up from germline, CDR1 is SQVTM and CDR2 is ANQGSEA. Trimming took 3 bases from V and 8 from J, leaving 13 bases between them. This CDR3 comprises 13 residues. Here the CDR3 reads CSVESGEGEKLFF. Written as DNA, the CDR3 is TGCAGCGTTGAGAGCGGGGAGGGGGAAAAACTGTTTTTT. Variable domain in full (rest from reference TRBV29-1 and TRBJ1-4): SAVISQKPSRDICQRGTSLTIQCQVDSQVTMMFWYRQQPGQSLTLIATANQGSEATYESGFVIDKFPISRPNLTFSTLTVSNMSPEDSSIYLCSVESGEGEKLFFGSGTQLSVL.